Given below is one TCR beta chain in context. The antigen is not known. Clones were read by immunoSEQ multiplex PCR, and TCRdb kept only the in-frame ones, dropping some. The profile shows approximately 160,000 clones, 90% to 95% of them singletons. CDR3 length: 18 residues. Trimming pared 5 bases from V and 7 bases from J, leaving 27 bases between. CDR1 LNHNV and CDR2 YYDKDF come from the germline V gene (reference sequence). These data come from a study of T cell responses to AZD1222 COVID-19 vaccine. Across the study: Second-dose schedules of about 4 or about 12 weeks were combined.

Study findings and constraints: Unmutated variant regions are reportedly targeted by nearly half of spike-specific TCRs. Spike-specific TCR depth and breadth grew after two AZD1222 doses. CD4 TCRs associated with vaccination spanned spike, dominating at 160-218 and 743-854.

The chain uses TRBV15 and TRBJ1-5; a possible D gene is TRBD1 (6 bases). The sequence derives from an adult in good health. The sequences come from peripheral blood, collected on day 0 of AZD1222 vaccination. The CDR3 DNA reads TGTGCCACCAGCCCCAAAGGGACATCAATCGCGGATCGCCAGCCCCAGCATTTT. Its protein is CATSPKGTSIADRQPQHF. Full variable domain (rest looked up from reference TRBV15 and TRBJ1-5): DAMVIQNPRYQVTQFGKPVTLSCSQTLNHNVMYWYQQKSSQAPKLLFHYYDKDFNNEADTPDNFQSRRPNTSFCFLDIRSPGLGDTAMYLCATSPKGTSIADRQPQHFGDGTRLSIL.